This passage covers 9 T cell receptor beta chains from one sample sequenced in a study of Graves' ophthalmopathy and Graves' hyperthyroidism. TCR beta CDR3 regions were amplified from RNA transcripts. The authors performed first-round RT-PCR with HTBI primers and then a second-round multiplex PCR. A single record per CDR3 protein comes from TCRdb applying MiXCR to the multiplex PCR reads. This sample has roughly 1.1 million distinct CDR3 sequences; about 38% occur once, and the top ten carry around 10%. Source material: peripheral blood or thyroid tissue (not recorded which). The origin of the receptors is an adult man with Graves' hyperthyroidism.

There are a few counts of this clonotype. The genes are TRBV5-1 and TRBJ2-2, with D perhaps being TRBD1 or TRBD2 (6 bases each). CDR3 length: 15 residues. V lost 2 bases, J lost 3 bases, and 11 bases lay in between. From germline, CDR1 is SGHRS and CDR2 YFSETQ. CDR3 protein: CASSFKGDYTGELFF. The CDR3 DNA follows: TGCGCCAGCAGCTTCAAGGGGGACTACACCGGGGAGCTGTTTTTT. Together with reference TRBV5-1 and TRBJ2-2, the CDR3 gives the full variable domain: KAGVTQTPRYLIKTRGQQVTLSCSPISGHRSVSWYQQTPGQGLQFLFEYFSETQRNKGNFPGRFSGRQFSNSRSEMNVSTLELGDSALYLCASSFKGDYTGELFFGEGSRLTVL.

The table lists this clonotype with a few counts. The rearrangement links TRBV6-5 to TRBJ1-6, with D possibly matching TRBD1 (6 bases). V shed 6 bases and J shed 6 bases, with 12 bases lying between them. The CDR3 length is 14 residues. Germline CDR1 MNHEY, CDR2 SVGAGI. For the CDR3, the DNA is TGTGCCAGCAGGCGGGACACAATTAATTCACCCCTCCACTTT. It translates to CASRRDTINSPLHF.

The chain joins TRBV7-2 to TRBJ1-5, with D perhaps matching TRBD1 (6 bases). Germline V gives CDR1 SGHTA, CDR2 FQGNSA. Deletions cut 5 bases from V and 6 bases from J, with 20 bases between. The length of the CDR3 is 16 residues. The CDR3 DNA is TGTGCCAGCAGCGTGTATACCGACCAGGGGCTTCAGCCCCAGCATTTT. This codes for CASSVYTDQGLQPQHF.

This clonotype was seen a few times. The rearrangement links TRBV20-1 to TRBJ1-5; no clear D gene. Germline CDR1 DFQATT, CDR2 SNEGSKA (reference sequence). Trimming removed 3 bases at V and 7 bases at J, with 16 bases between. CDR3 length: 14 residues. Written as DNA, the CDR3 is TGCAGTGCTAGGGGATCTAGGTCCGAACAGCCCCAGCATTTT. Encoded protein: CSARGSRSEQPQHF.

This clonotype came up many times. V usage is TRBV5-8 and J usage is TRBJ1-5; maybe TRBD1 (5 bases). Trimming took 4 bases from V and 3 from J, leaving 11 bases between them. Germline V lookup: CDR1 SGHTS, CDR2 YDEGEE. This CDR3 comprises 14 residues. The chain's CDR3 is CASSGGPPNQPQHF. In DNA form, the CDR3 reads TGTGCCAGCAGCGGGGGTCCTCCCAATCAGCCCCAGCATTTT.

This rearrangement joins TRBV29-1 to TRBJ2-5; 7 bases fit TRBD1. Germline CDR1 and CDR2: SQVTM and ANQGSEA. The CDR3 covers 13 residues. Trimming cost V 4 bases and J 5 bases; bases outside gene matches: 7. The CDR3: CSVGLTGAETQYF. CDR3 DNA sequence: TGCAGCGTTGGTCTCACAGGGGCTGAGACCCAGTACTTC. The full variable domain, in which reference TRBV29-1 and TRBJ2-5 provide the parts outside the CDR3, is SAVISQKPSRDICQRGTSLTIQCQVDSQVTMMFWYRQQPGQSLTLIATANQGSEATYESGFVIDKFPISRPNLTFSTLTVSNMSPEDSSIYLCSVGLTGAETQYFGPGTRLLVL.

A word on this clonotype: A much larger clone sits a single nucleotide away, making a read error possible. V and J are TRBV6-1 and TRBJ1-1, with 9 bases matching TRBD1. Germline CDR1 is MNHNS and CDR2 is SASEGT. The CDR3 spans 16 residues. This CDR3 reads CAGSEPGQGRNTEAFF. The DNA of the CDR3 is TGTGCCGGCAGTGAACCGGGACAGGGTAGGAACACTGAAGCTTTCTTT.

The chain is built from TRBV5-6 and TRBJ2-5; no definite D call. This CDR3 has 13 residues. Trimming removed 6 bases at V and 6 bases at J, with 15 bases between. CDR1 and CDR2 (germline): SGHDT, YYEEEE. CDR3 DNA sequence: TGTGCCAGCAACCCTAACTCCCACAAGACCCAGTACTTC. Translating it yields CASNPNSHKTQYF.

This clonotype was found a few times. The chain couples TRBV20-1 to TRBJ2-7; TRBD1 might be the D (5 bases). V shed 0 bases and J shed 2 bases, with 20 bases lying between them. The CDR3 runs 17 residues. Per germline, CDR1 DFQATT and CDR2 SNEGSKA (reference sequence). CDR3 sequence (DNA): TGCAGTGCTAGAGACCAGGGATTGGAGATCCTTACCTACGAGCAGTACTTC. Protein product: CSARDQGLEILTYEQYF.